The 29 T cell receptor beta chains below were found in one sample sequenced in a study of molecular identifiers for immune sequencing clone quantification (dated by TCRdb to 2016 to 2018). Library method: PCR. Data came from an Illumina HiSeq 4000. Using fastp at Q25 and MiXCR, TCRdb reprocessed the public reads and kept productive beta chains. CDR3 protein duplicates are merged, each entry listing the most common genes and DNA. This sample gives some 650,000 distinct CDR3 sequences in total; 20% of them show up just once. Jointly, the top ten make up under 0.95% of the sample. The source material was naive CD8+ T cells from blood, with Jurkat cell RNA spiked in. In light of the paper, this sample's cell subset or site label describes: FACS-sorted CD8+CD4-CCR7+CD45RA+ naive T cells. These receptor sequences come from a human donor in good health. Some libraries in this study had Jurkat cell RNA spiked in.

The CDR3 sequence is CASSPTGTGHSPLHF. CDR3 DNA: TGTGCCAGCAGTCCCACCGGGACAGGGCATTCACCCCTCCACTTT. The genes are TRBV28 and TRBJ1-6; 9 nucleotides line up with TRBD1. V shed 5 bases and J 8 bases; nucleotides not matched to a gene: 7. The CDR3 has 15 residues. CDR1 and CDR2 from the germline V gene are MDHEN and SYDVKM.

On this clonotype itself: A clone one base away is much larger, so this may be a read error. CDR3 loop: CSGRDGGSYEQCF. CDR3 DNA: TGCAGCGGCCGGGACGGAGGCTCCTACGAGCAGTGCTTC. V usage is TRBV29-1 and J usage is TRBJ2-7; tentatively, D is TRBD1 or TRBD2 (5 bases each). This CDR3 is built from 13 residues. Germline assignment: CDR1 SQVTM and CDR2 ANQGSEA.

This clonotype came up many times. V gene TRBV7-9 combines with J gene TRBJ2-2; 7 nucleotides line up with TRBD1. V shed 5 bases, J shed 3 bases, and the junction held 15 bases outside the gene matches. The CDR3 contains 18 residues. Germline V gives CDR1 SEHNR, CDR2 FQNEAQ (reference sequence). This CDR3 reads CASSPTVDRDWYTGELFF. CDR3 bases: TGTGCCAGCAGCCCGACAGTCGACAGGGATTGGTACACCGGGGAGCTGTTTTTT.

This chain connects TRBV7-6 to TRBJ2-7; TRBD2 aligns across 11 bases. The V and J ends lost 4 bases and 3 bases, in that order; junction bases with no gene match: 14. The CDR3 sequence is 18 residues long. Germline lookup yields CDR1 SGHVS and CDR2 FNYEAQ. The CDR3 is CASSSDPRTSGSHYEQYF. In nucleotides, the CDR3 is TGTGCCAGCAGCTCCGACCCTAGGACTAGCGGGTCCCACTACGAGCAGTACTTC.

Ten or more counts support this clonotype. CDR3 sequence (DNA): TGTGCCAGCAGCACCTCAGACAGGGTGTATGGCTACACCTTC. It yields the protein CASSTSDRVYGYTF. The chain employs TRBV7-9 and TRBJ1-2, with 7 bases that match TRBD1. Germline CDR1 reads SEHNR; CDR2 reads FQNEAQ (reference sequence). Trimming at V came to 5 bases and at J to 5 bases, leaving 8 bases not matched to a gene. CDR3 length: 14 residues.

In nucleotides, the CDR3 is TGTGCCAGCAGCGTAACCCGGGACAGGGTATTCACGGGCTCTGGAAACACCATATATTTT. Protein product: CASSVTRDRVFTGSGNTIYF. The chain is built from TRBV2 and TRBJ1-3, with TRBD1 identical over 9 bases. V trimming: 6 bases; J trimming: 0 bases; junction bases outside the gene matches: 18. Germline lookup yields CDR1 SNHLY and CDR2 FYNNEI. The CDR3 is 20 amino acids. The full variable domain, with the rest looked up from reference TRBV2 and TRBJ1-3, is EPEVTQTPSHQVTQMGQEVILRCVPISNHLYFYWYRQILGQKVEFLVSFYNNEISEKSEIFDDQFSVERPDGSNFTLKIRSTKLEDSAMYFCASSVTRDRVFTGSGNTIYFGEGSWLTVV.

This clonotype was picked up many times. The chain has TRBV27 and TRBJ2-4; no definite D call. V lost 5 bases to trimming and J lost 0 bases, with 5 bases between them. Per the germline V gene, CDR1 is MNHEY and CDR2 is SMNVEV (reference sequence). There are 13 residues in the CDR3. In nucleotides, the CDR3 is TGTGCCAGCAGTCTCCAAGCCAAAAACATTCAGTACTTC. Residues: CASSLQAKNIQYF.

This clonotype was counted between two and nine times. The V gene is TRBV19, the J gene TRBJ1-2, with D hard to call. The germline gives CDR1 LNHDA, CDR2 SQIVND (reference sequence). V gave up 3 bases and J gave up 10 bases, with 6 bases separating them. CDR3 length: 10 residues. As DNA, the CDR3 is TGTGCCAGTAGTATGGGTAACTACACCTTC. This codes for CASSMGNYTF.

This clonotype has at least ten counts. DNA for the CDR3: TGCAGTGCTAGAGGGCCCGGACTAGAGTTCTACGAGCAGTACTTC. Protein sequence: CSARGPGLEFYEQYF. This sequence joins TRBV20-1 and TRBJ2-7; 7 positions agree with TRBD2. Germline V gives CDR1 DFQATT, CDR2 SNEGSKA (reference sequence). V was pared by 1 base and J by 3 bases, with 9 bases of the junction left unmatched. The CDR3 runs to 15 residues.

On this clonotype itself: One end of the junction is discordant with germline, which a read error may explain. This rearrangement joins TRBV24-1 to TRBJ1-5; D is unclear. Germline V lookup: CDR1 KGHDR, CDR2 SFDVKD. The CDR3 has 13 residues. CDR3 bases: TGTGCCACCTCCGACGGTAGCAATCAGTCCCAGCATTTT. This translates into CATSDGSNQSQHF.

This clonotype was counted many times. This CDR3 is CSAVAGQVNTEAFF. CDR3 in DNA: TGCAGTGCGGTGGCCGGACAGGTGAACACTGAAGCTTTCTTT. The genes are TRBV20-1 and TRBJ1-1; 7 bases fit TRBD1. This CDR3 has 14 amino acids. The trim removed 6 bases at V and 0 bases at J, leaving 7 bases unmatched. CDR1 and CDR2 (germline): DFQATT, SNEGSKA (reference sequence).

This clonotype has a count of ten or more. The rearrangement joins TRBV27 to TRBJ2-6, with 8 bases lining up with TRBD1. V trimming: 2 bases; J trimming: 2 bases; junction bases outside the gene matches: 5. The CDR3 is made up of 17 amino acids. CDR1 MNHEY and CDR2 SMNVEV come from the germline V gene (reference sequence). This chain's CDR3 is CASSLIAGGAGANVLTF. The CDR3 bases are TGTGCCAGCAGTTTAATCGCAGGGGGCGCTGGGGCCAACGTCCTGACTTTC.

Many counts were recorded for this clonotype. The chain joins TRBV7-9 to TRBJ2-1; 9 bases align to TRBD2. V was clipped by 7 bases and J by 8 bases; unmatched bases: 3. This CDR3 has 12 residues. The germline V gene encodes CDR1 SEHNR and CDR2 FQNEAQ (reference sequence). The chain's CDR3 is CASMGLAYEQFF. CDR3 nucleotide sequence: TGTGCCAGCATGGGACTAGCTTATGAGCAGTTCTTC. The variable domain in full, completed from reference TRBV7-9 and TRBJ2-1, reads DTGVSQNPRHKITKRGQNVTFRCDPISEHNRLYWYRQTLGQGPEFLTYFQNEAQLEKSRLLSDRFSAERPKGSFSTLEIQRTEQGDSAMYLCASMGLAYEQFFGPGTRLTVL.

This clonotype was seen at least ten times. Germline is not matched at one junction end, which may reflect a read error. V usage is TRBV6-6 and J usage is TRBJ1-5; D is uncertain. Germline loops: CDR1 MNHNY, CDR2 SVGAGI (reference sequence). The CDR3 has 16 amino acids. CDR3 amino acids: CARSWSPDSCDQPQHF. The CDR3 DNA is TGTGCCAGGAGTTGGAGCCCCGACTCTTGTGATCAGCCCCAGCATTTT.

This clonotype was seen many times. The genes are TRBV28 and TRBJ2-3, with a tentative D call TRBD2 (5 bases). The germline V and J ends were trimmed by 3 bases and 3 bases, with 13 bases remaining between them. Germline CDR1 is MDHEN and CDR2 is SYDVKM. The CDR3 has 15 residues. This CDR3 reads CASSLEGGDTDTQYF. CDR3 bases: TGTGCCAGCAGTTTGGAAGGAGGAGATACAGATACGCAGTATTTT.

Many counts were recorded for this clonotype. The chain joins TRBV7-2 to TRBJ2-1; TRBD2 aligns across 8 bases. The V and J ends lost 7 bases and 4 bases, in that order; junction bases with no gene match: 9. This CDR3 contains 15 residues. Germline loops: CDR1 SGHTA, CDR2 FQGNSA. The CDR3 spells CASTPAGGGYNEQFF. DNA of the CDR3: TGTGCCAGCACCCCCGCGGGCGGGGGGTACAATGAGCAGTTCTTC.

Many counts were recorded for this clonotype. The V gene is TRBV29-1, the J gene TRBJ1-2, with TRBD1 identical over 9 bases. Per the germline V gene, CDR1 is SQVTM and CDR2 is ANQGSEA. Unmatched junction bases numbered 4, after V lost 5 bases and J lost 6 bases. This CDR3 is 12 amino acids long. In DNA form, the CDR3 reads TGCAGCGTTACTACAGGGGGCGATGGCTACACCTTC. Encoded protein: CSVTTGGDGYTF.

This clonotype came up many times. The V gene is TRBV9, the J gene TRBJ1-3, with 7 bases that match TRBD1. Germline V gene lookup returns CDR1 SGDLS and CDR2 YYNGEE. V gave up 6 bases and J gave up 5 bases; unmatched junction bases: 8. CDR3 length: 14 residues. CDR3 protein: CASNRQGGRNTIYF. CDR3 coding DNA: TGTGCCAGCAATCGACAGGGTGGTCGAAACACCATATATTTT.

J is TRBJ2-1 and V is TRBV7-9; 7 nucleotides align to TRBD1. V was clipped by 5 bases and J by 12 bases; unmatched bases: 7. CDR3 size: 12 residues. Germline V gives CDR1 SEHNR, CDR2 FQNEAQ (reference sequence). The chain's CDR3 is CASSPTGLGQFF. The CDR3 DNA reads as TGTGCCAGCAGCCCGACAGGGTTAGGGCAGTTCTTC.

Worth noting for this clonotype: A much larger clone lies one base from this, so it may be a read error. This likely comes from a read error, as the CDR3 has no conserved phenylalanine or tryptophan at its end. The V gene is TRBV30, the J gene TRBJ1-1; D unresolved. The CDR3 runs 13 residues. The germline V and J ends were trimmed by 3 bases and 5 bases, with 13 bases remaining between them. The germline V gene encodes CDR1 GTSNPN and CDR2 SVGIG (reference sequence). CDR3: CAWRVGLGTEAFL. The DNA for the CDR3 is TGTGCCTGGAGGGTGGGCCTCGGGACTGAAGCTTTCCTT.

V and J are TRBV5-8 and TRBJ2-5, with TRBD2 identical over 9 bases. CDR1 is SGHTS, CDR2 YDEGEE, per germline. The CDR3 length is 16 residues. Trimming cost V 3 bases and J 1 base; bases outside gene matches: 7. The CDR3 region is CASSSGLAGLQETQYF. Here the CDR3 DNA reads TGTGCCAGCAGCTCTGGCCTAGCGGGGCTCCAAGAGACCCAGTACTTC.

This clonotype was observed a single time. The gene calls are TRBV4-3 and TRBJ1-2; D might be TRBD1 (5 bases). V was shortened by 4 bases and J by 6 bases, with 21 bases between the two germline ends. The CDR3 totals 16 residues. Per germline, CDR1 LGHNA and CDR2 YSLEER. The CDR3 bases are TGCGCCAGCAGCCGAGAAGTTAGGACACCCGAGAATGGCTACACCTTC. Protein: CASSREVRTPENGYTF.

This clonotype has only one observation. The J gene is TRBJ2-7, the V gene TRBV27, with D unresolved. The V end was cut by 3 bases, the J end by 4 bases, with 10 bases between. CDR1 is MNHEY, CDR2 SMNVEV, per germline (reference sequence). CDR3 size: 13 residues. CDR3 bases: TGTGCCAGCAGTTTGAGTCCTCTTTACGAGCAGTACTTC. The encoded protein is CASSLSPLYEQYF.

This clonotype has ten or more counts. This chain joins TRBV7-9 and TRBJ1-4; no definite D call. The length of the CDR3 is 13 residues. Germline CDR1 reads SEHNR; CDR2 reads FQNEAQ (reference sequence). With 3 bases removed from V and 0 bases from J, the gap between germline ends came to 2 bases. CDR3 bases: TGTGCCAGCAGCTTGGCAACTAATGAAAAACTGTTTTTT. Translating it yields CASSLATNEKLFF.

This clonotype was seen ten or more times. This rearrangement joins TRBV29-1 to TRBJ2-7; the D gene is possibly TRBD2 (5 bases). CDR3 length: 12 residues. Germline CDR1 and CDR2: SQVTM and ANQGSEA. Trimming took 1 base from V and 5 from J, leaving 9 bases between them. CDR3 DNA sequence: TGCAGCGTTGAAGGGATCGGGGACGAGCAGTACTTC. This codes for CSVEGIGDEQYF.

This clonotype was seen a few times. A far larger clone lies a single base away; this is likely a read error. The rearrangement uses TRBV7-9 and TRBJ1-1; the D is unclear. Germline V gene lookup returns CDR1 SEHNR and CDR2 FQNEAQ (reference sequence). The length of the CDR3 is 12 residues. The CDR3 bases are TGTGCCGGCAGCTTAGCCAACACTGAAGCTTTCTTT. This gives the protein CAGSLANTEAFF.

J is TRBJ1-5 and V is TRBV4-2, with 7 bases matching TRBD1. CDR1 and CDR2 (germline): LGHNA, YNFKEQ. V was pared by 0 bases and J by 6 bases, with 8 bases of the junction left unmatched. The CDR3 covers 16 residues. The CDR3 DNA sequence: TGTGCCAGCAGCCAAGATGAGAGACAGGGAGGTCAGCCCCAGCATTTT. It yields the protein CASSQDERQGGQPQHF.

This clonotype was seen ten or more times. The chain couples TRBV20-1 to TRBJ1-5; D gene unclear. Germline V lookup: CDR1 DFQATT, CDR2 SNEGSKA (reference sequence). Trimming cost V 3 bases and J 3 bases, with 15 bases left between them. This CDR3 has 15 residues. CDR3 DNA sequence: TGCAGTGCTAGGACCCGCGGACCGATCAATCAGCCCCAGCATTTT. This codes for CSARTRGPINQPQHF.

This clonotype has ten or more counts. The CDR3 coding sequence is TGTGCCAGCAGTGAAGCGGGCGGTCTAAGTGAGCAGTACTTC. It specifies CASSEAGGLSEQYF. The rearrangement uses TRBV2 and TRBJ2-7; D gene ambiguous. The CDR3 loop spans 14 amino acids. The germline V and J ends were trimmed by 0 bases and 7 bases, with 13 bases remaining between them. Germline CDR1 SNHLY, CDR2 FYNNEI.